This T cell receptor (beta chain) was sequenced during a study of T cell clonotyping in hematopoietic cell transplantation. Whole-study context: Pretransplant recipient samples were taken after cytoreduction. General study results and limits: At the given depth, recipient repertoires were over 95% de novo clonotypes. Without cell sorting, CD4 versus CD8 contributions remain unresolved.

The protocol was immunoSEQ multiplex PCR, while the TCRdb copy is restricted to in-frame clones and leaves out a portion. The sample consists of fewer than 8,000 clones, under 98% of them appearing once. Germline V gene data show CDR1 as SGHTA and CDR2 as FQGNSA. V gave up 5 bases and J gave up 6 bases, with 14 bases separating them. CDR3 length: 14 residues. A remark on this clone: Its antigen remains unidentified.

Regarding time point: recipient sample about 28 days before transplant, after cytoreduction. Recipients were bled about 28 days pretransplant and at posttransplant days 30, 100, 180. This receptor was identified in a man aged 65 to 85 with acute myeloid leukemia. Some clones in this sample may be carry-over from other donors' samples. V gene TRBV7-2 combines with J gene TRBJ1-5; tentatively, D is TRBD1 (5 bases). Sample: peripheral blood mononuclear cells, taken before stem cell transplant. The CDR3 protein is CASSPDSNPQPQHF. DNA for the CDR3: TGTGCCAGCAGCCCCGACAGTAATCCTCAGCCCCAGCATTTT.